The 22 T cell receptor beta chains below come from one sample, sequenced in a study of blood T cell repertoires in COVID-19. The data were produced by immunoSEQ multiplex PCR, yet TCRdb's version contains in-frame clones alone and is incomplete. The sample holds 75,000 to 90,000 clones, about 90% seen once. The source material was peripheral blood. Source of these receptors: a man between 18 and 29 years old with COVID-19, enrolled during active disease.

The chain recombines TRBV2 with TRBJ1-5; unclear D gene. CDR1 and CDR2 from the germline V gene are SNHLY and FYNNEI. The CDR3 extends over 12 amino acids. Trimming took off 4 bases at V and 7 bases at J, with 8 bases between the two ends. The CDR3 here is CASSGGDQPQHF. CDR3 bases: TGTGCCAGCAGTGGGGGAGACCAGCCCCAGCATTTT.

V usage is TRBV5-1 and J usage is TRBJ2-5, with D uncertain. Germline V CDR1 and CDR2: SGHRS, YFSETQ. Trimming shortened V by 0 bases and J by 5 bases, and 14 bases separated the two germline ends. The CDR3 has 15 amino acids. The CDR3 here is CASSLGAWVGETQYF. In nucleotides, the CDR3 is TGCGCCAGCAGCTTGGGAGCGTGGGTTGGGGAGACCCAGTACTTC.

This chain connects TRBV19 to TRBJ1-2; 8 bases agree with TRBD1. CDR1 is LNHDA, CDR2 SQIVND, per germline (reference sequence). The V segment lost 4 bases and the J segment 8 bases; nucleotides outside the gene matches: 9. CDR3 length equals 14 residues. This CDR3 is CASSTLTGEEGYTF. DNA for the CDR3: TGTGCCAGTAGTACCCTGACAGGGGAGGAGGGCTACACCTTC.

The chain links TRBV9 to TRBJ2-3; TRBD2 matches at 7 bases. V gave up 1 base and J gave up 2 bases; unmatched junction bases: 7. Germline V lookup: CDR1 SGDLS, CDR2 YYNGEE. The length of the CDR3 is 16 residues. CDR3: CASSVPTGGPTDTQYF. Written as DNA, the CDR3 is TGTGCCAGCAGCGTACCAACGGGAGGCCCCACAGATACGCAGTATTTT.

This chain links TRBV5-1 with TRBJ2-2; no definite D call. With 6 bases removed from V and 8 bases from J, the gap between germline ends came to 20 bases. CDR1 and CDR2 from the germline V gene are SGHRS and YFSETQ. The CDR3 spans 15 residues. CDR3 amino acids: CASNNSPTTRGELFF. The DNA for the CDR3 is TGCGCCAGCAACAATAGCCCAACCACTCGGGGGGAGCTGTTTTTT.

The sample holds a few counts of this clone. CDR3 sequence reads: CASSERGAPSGANVLTF. DNA for the CDR3: TGTGCCAGCAGTGAACGGGGGGCTCCGTCTGGGGCCAACGTCCTGACTTTC. The rearrangement uses TRBV6-1 and TRBJ2-6; D may be TRBD2 (7 bases). The V gene lost 2 bases and the J gene lost 1 base, with 12 bases spanning the gap. The CDR3 extends over 17 amino acids. In germline, CDR1 is MNHNS, CDR2 SASEGT.

This sequence joins TRBV3-1 (or the pseudogene TRBV3-2) and TRBJ2-7, with D perhaps TRBD1 (6 bases). The CDR3 contains 11 residues. In germline, CDR1 is LGHDT, CDR2 YNNKEL (reference sequence). V was clipped by 7 bases and J by 6 bases, with 10 bases between them. CDR3 amino acids: CASKLGAEQYF. Written as DNA, the CDR3 is TGTGCCAGCAAACTGGGGGCCGAGCAGTACTTC.

The chain uses TRBV28 and TRBJ2-2, with D possibly being TRBD2 (5 bases). The CDR3 contains 17 residues. V lost 1 base and J 0 bases, leaving 12 bases between the germline ends. CDR1 is MDHEN and CDR2 is SYDVKM in the germline V gene. CDR3 sequence (DNA): TGTGCCAGCAGTTTATACGGACTCGTCGCGAACACCGGGGAGCTGTTTTTT. Protein product: CASSLYGLVANTGELFF.

A few counts support this clone. The rearrangement uses TRBV6-1 and TRBJ1-5; D remains ambiguous. Germline-derived CDR1 and CDR2 are MNHNS and SASEGT. This CDR3 region has 15 residues. The V end lost 1 base, the J end lost 0 bases, and 7 bases lay between the germline ends. The CDR3 nucleotides read TGTGCCAGCAGTGAAGAGCTTATTAGCAATCAGCCCCAGCATTTT. Its protein is CASSEELISNQPQHF.

This rearrangement joins TRBV27 to TRBJ2-1, with TRBD2 matching over 7 bases. Germline loops: CDR1 MNHEY, CDR2 SMNVEV (reference sequence). The CDR3 length is 13 residues. V was pared by 6 bases and J by 14 bases, with 13 bases of the junction left unmatched. CDR3 nucleotide sequence: TGTGCCAGCAGCCCACGGGGGGACCGCCCCGAGTTCTTC. Protein: CASSPRGDRPEFF.

The rearrangement joins TRBV4-1 to TRBJ2-4, with unresolved D. V lost 0 bases, J lost 4 bases, and 16 bases lay in between. This CDR3 is built from 17 residues. Germline values: CDR1 MGHRA, CDR2 YSYEKL. CDR3 nucleotide sequence: TGCGCCAGCAGCCAAGAATCCAGCGTCCGTATAAAAAACATTCAGTACTTC. Its protein product is CASSQESSVRIKNIQYF.

A single count supports this clone. The CDR3 sequence: CASSSGTGFDNEQFF. The CDR3 region has the DNA TGTGCCAGCAGCTCCGGGACAGGGTTCGACAATGAGCAGTTCTTC. The chain carries TRBV7-9 and TRBJ2-1, with 9 bases aligning to TRBD1. The germline gives CDR1 SEHNR, CDR2 FQNEAQ (reference sequence). This CDR3 spans 15 amino acids. V dropped 4 bases and J dropped 5; count of bases not matched to a gene: 6.

The chain has TRBV28 and TRBJ2-7; TRBD1 aligns across 8 bases. J gave up 2 bases and V 6 bases, and 6 bases lay outside the gene matches. Germline assignment: CDR1 MDHEN and CDR2 SYDVKM. The CDR3 spans 14 residues. The CDR3 loop is CASRTGTGPYEQYF. Here the CDR3 DNA reads TGTGCCAGCAGAACCGGGACAGGACCCTACGAGCAGTACTTC.

The chain joins TRBV5-1 to TRBJ1-2; TRBD1 matches at 9 bases. The CDR3 sequence is 14 residues long. The junction had 12 bases not matched to a gene; V was cut back by 7 bases and J by 8 bases. Looked up from germline, CDR1 is SGHRS and CDR2 is YFSETQ. CDR3 sequence reads: CASGTIQGAEGYTF. CDR3 nucleotide sequence: TGCGCCAGCGGAACTATACAGGGGGCGGAAGGCTACACCTTC.

This clone is termed medium-sized. This chain connects TRBV19 to TRBJ2-2; 12 bases agree with TRBD2. Germline V CDR1 and CDR2: LNHDA, SQIVND (reference sequence). The CDR3 runs 15 residues. J was trimmed by 5 bases and V by 7 bases; bases with no gene match: 5. The chain's CDR3 is CASTLAGGSTGELFF. CDR3 nucleotide sequence: TGTGCCAGTACCCTAGCGGGAGGGTCGACCGGGGAGCTGTTTTTT.

This CDR3 is CAWSVVGSTEAFF. The CDR3 coding sequence is TGTGCCTGGAGTGTAGTTGGCAGCACTGAAGCTTTCTTT. The chain employs TRBV30 and TRBJ1-1, with D unresolved. This CDR3 spans 13 amino acids. Trimming cost V 0 bases and J 4 bases, with 9 bases left between them. The V gene's germline CDR1 is GTSNPN and CDR2 SVGIG (reference sequence).

The V and J genes are TRBV7-9 and TRBJ2-7, with unresolved D. Germline CDR1 reads SEHNR; CDR2 reads FQNEAQ (reference sequence). The length of the CDR3 is 11 residues. V shed 5 bases and J shed 5 bases, with 7 bases lying between them. DNA of the CDR3: TGTGCCAGCAGCCGTAGCCACGAGCAGTACTTC. Translated: CASSRSHEQYF.

The sample holds one count of this clone. The chain recombines TRBV6-5 with TRBJ1-5; TRBD1 is a possible D gene (5 bases). With 0 bases removed from V and 2 bases from J, the gap between germline ends came to 5 bases. This CDR3 contains 14 residues. Germline loops: CDR1 MNHEY, CDR2 SVGAGI. The CDR3 reads CASSYSGGNQPQHF. For the CDR3, the DNA is TGTGCCAGCAGTTACTCAGGGGGCAATCAGCCCCAGCATTTT.

This rearrangement joins TRBV10-3 to TRBJ2-7; D perhaps matches TRBD1 (6 bases). Germline V gene data show CDR1 as ENHRY and CDR2 as SYGVKD. There are 13 residues in the CDR3. V was shortened by 6 bases and J by 3 bases, with 12 bases between the two germline ends. CDR3 loop: CAISPGHSYEQYF. CDR3 sequence (DNA): TGTGCCATCAGCCCGGGACACAGCTACGAGCAGTACTTC.

In DNA form, the CDR3 reads TGTGCCAGCAGCTTAAGGAGGACAGGGACAGCTGGAAACACCATATATTTT. Its protein product is CASSLRRTGTAGNTIYF. This rearrangement joins TRBV11-2 to TRBJ1-3; TRBD1 matches 8 bases. Germline V gene sequence: CDR1 SGHAT, CDR2 FQNNGV. Unmatched junction bases numbered 8, after V lost 2 bases and J lost 2 bases. There are 17 residues in the CDR3.

The V call is TRBV24-1, the J call TRBJ2-7; 8 nucleotides agree with TRBD2. CDR1 and CDR2 from the germline V gene are KGHDR and SFDVKD. This CDR3 region has 14 residues. Trimming cost V 9 bases and J 0 bases; bases outside gene matches: 6. The CDR3 DNA reads TGTGCCACCTCTCGGGGGGGGAGCTCCTACGAGCAGTACTTC. Translated, it gives CATSRGGSSYEQYF.

This chain connects TRBV19 to TRBJ2-7; 8 nucleotides match TRBD1. The J segment lost 0 bases and the V segment lost 6 bases, leaving 10 bases of the junction unmatched. CDR1 and CDR2 (germline): LNHDA, SQIVND (reference sequence). The CDR3 is made up of 16 amino acids. The CDR3 nucleotides are TGTGCCAGTAGACGCTCGGGACAGGCTAGCTCCTACGAGCAGTACTTC. This gives the protein CASRRSGQASSYEQYF.